This TCR beta chain was found in a study of OX40 agonist ivuxolimab in advanced cancers. The wider study: The patients received ivuxolimab by intravenous route every 2 weeks at 0.01 to 10 mg/kg. The study's findings and limits: Relatively little clonal expansion, among the lowest observed, appeared in partial responders at 0.1-3.0 mg/kg. Mean expanded clone counts were higher in CD8+ than CD4+ T cells.

Produced via immunoSEQ multiplex PCR; TCRdb's table is partial and in-frame only. The sample yields around 64,000 clones, 70% to 90% seen once. Note on this clone: Its antigen remains unidentified.

Germline lookup yields CDR1 LGHNA and CDR2 YSLEER. The CDR3 is 14 residues long. After removal of 4 bases from V and 4 bases from J, the junction contained 5 bases not matched to a gene. This sequence was found in an adult with an advanced solid tumor such as melanoma, head and neck, liver or kidney cancer. Source: CD4+ or CD8+ T cells sorted from blood, taken in a trial of the OX40 agonist ivuxolimab. The chain carries TRBV4-3 and TRBJ1-2, with TRBD1 matching 8 bases. CDR3 DNA sequence: TGCGCCAGCAGCCCCGGACAGGGTAGCTATGGCTACACCTTC. It codes for CASSPGQGSYGYTF.